This T cell receptor beta chain was recovered during a study of shared clonotypes between healthy human individuals. This CDR3 comprises 16 residues. With 1 base removed from V and 0 bases from J, the gap between germline ends came to 9 bases. Looked up from germline, CDR1 is SGHTA and CDR2 is FQGNSA. Assay used: immunoSEQ multiplex PCR; TCRdb lists only in-frame clones, some missing. The profile shows some 480,000 clones, 70% to 85% of them singletons. V and J are TRBV7-2 and TRBJ2-2; no firm D call. The sequenced sample was PBMCs. This sequence was found in a woman between 35 and 50 years old in good health. Some clones in this sample may be carry-over from other donors' samples. CDR3 region: CASSLGRNANTGELFF. The CDR3 DNA sequence: TGTGCCAGCAGCTTAGGCCGTAACGCGAACACCGGGGAGCTGTTTTTT.